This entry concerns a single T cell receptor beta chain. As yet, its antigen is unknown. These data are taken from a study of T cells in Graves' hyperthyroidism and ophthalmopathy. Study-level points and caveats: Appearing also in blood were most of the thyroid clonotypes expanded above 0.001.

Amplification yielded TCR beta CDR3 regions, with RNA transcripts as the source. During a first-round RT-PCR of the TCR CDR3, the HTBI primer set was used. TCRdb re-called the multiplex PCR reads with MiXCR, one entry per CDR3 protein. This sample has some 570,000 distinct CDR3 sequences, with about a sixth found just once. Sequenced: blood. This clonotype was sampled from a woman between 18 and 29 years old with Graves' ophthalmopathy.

In DNA, the CDR3 is TGTGCCAGCAGCTCGGGACAGAACCTTGGGGGCACTGAAGCTTTCTTT. It yields the protein CASSSGQNLGGTEAFF. The chain carries TRBV7-8 and TRBJ1-1, with 7 bases fitting TRBD1. CDR3 length equals 16 residues. From germline, CDR1 is SGHVS and CDR2 FQNEAQ. The J segment lost 4 bases and the V segment lost 4 bases, leaving 12 bases of the junction unmatched. Supplemented by reference TRBV7-8 and TRBJ1-1, the full variable domain reads GAGVSQSPRYKVAKRGQDVALRCDPISGHVSLFWYQQALGQGPEFLTYFQNEAQLDKSGLPSDRFFAERPEGSVSTLKIQRTQQEDSAVYLCASSSGQNLGGTEAFFGQGTRLTVV.